This T cell receptor beta chain was profiled in a study of Ad26.COV2.S vaccination and SARS-CoV-2 variants. Study context: Intramuscular Ad26.COV2.S doses were given once or twice, 56 days apart.

In regard to this clone: Its antigen is currently unknown.

The CDR3 length is 17 residues. Germline CDR1 LNHDA, CDR2 SQIVND (reference sequence). Trimming pared 1 base from V and 7 bases from J, leaving 19 bases between. Treatment specified: around 19 received Ad26.COV2.S at low or high dose, single or two shots; five or six received placebo; per-sample allocation not given. Sample collection was performed on day 63 after the first vaccine or placebo injection. Whole-study results and caveats: Vaccinees and placebo recipients showed similar non-spike TCR breadth.

The data were produced by immunoSEQ multiplex PCR, yet TCRdb's version contains in-frame clones alone and is incomplete. This table holds more than 300,000 clones, about 89% found once. This sequence originates from a person aged 18-60 years who received the Ad26.COV2.S COVID-19 vaccine or a placebo. This material consisted of peripheral blood, taken in a trial of Ad26.COV2.S vaccine versus placebo. This chain joins TRBV19 and TRBJ1-4, with D maybe TRBD1 (5 bases). Here the CDR3 reads CASSIGDPRQDSEKLFF. CDR3 sequence (DNA): TGTGCCAGTAGTATAGGGGACCCCCGGCAAGATAGTGAAAAACTGTTTTTT.